This record looks at one TCR beta chain sequence and its context. This record belongs to a study of cytomegalovirus exposure and HLA in healthy donors. Amplification used 60 Vbeta primers and 13 Jbeta primers. Generated by immunoSEQ multiplex PCR, the TCRdb table keeps only in-frame clones and is missing some. The sample consists of approximately 150,000 clones, about 80% of them appearing once. The CDR3 covers 15 residues. From germline, CDR1 is SGHNT and CDR2 YYREEE (reference sequence). Between the trimmed V and J ends, which lost 2 bases and 1 base, there was a span of 10 bases. The rearrangement joins TRBV5-4 to TRBJ2-4; D may be TRBD2 (6 bases). This receptor was taken from a woman in her 50s in good health and CMV-seronegative. Sequenced sample: PBMCs. The CDR3: CASSLFTSAKNIQYF. CDR3 DNA: TGTGCCAGCAGCTTATTTACTAGCGCCAAAAACATTCAGTACTTC. Drawing the rest from reference TRBV5-4 and TRBJ2-4, the complete variable domain is ETGVTQSPTHLIKTRGQQVTLRCSSQSGHNTVSWYQQALGQGPQFIFQYYREEENGRGNFPPRFSGLQFPNYSSELNVNALELDDSALYLCASSLFTSAKNIQYFGAGTRLSVL.